Listed below are T cell receptor beta chains from one sample, sequenced in a study of shared clonotypes between healthy human individuals. Some clones are missing from TCRdb's copy, which holds only in-frame ones; the method was immunoSEQ multiplex PCR. The sample yields around 1,100,000 clones, 77% seen once. Material for sequencing was memory CD4+ T cells from PBMCs. The receptor set was obtained from a man aged 18 to 35 in good health. Some clones in this sample may be carry-over from other donors' samples. Each CDR3 is given with its conserved first and last residue. The D gene is left open where the match is weak. Clone size is given for some rows only: seen once, a few or many times, or a class if the clone is expanded.

>few|TRBV27|TRBJ1-4|.
CASRVLGRGDEKLFF
TGTGCCAGCAGGGTTCTGGGCAGGGGAGATGAAAAACTGTTTTTT
>.|TRBV5-4|TRBJ2-3|.
CASSLVWREATDTQYF
TGTGCCAGCAGCTTGGTATGGCGGGAAGCCACAGATACGCAGTATTTT
>.|TRBV4-2|TRBJ1-5|.
CASADSLNQPQHF
TGTGCCAGCGCGGACAGTTTAAATCAGCCCCAGCATTTT
>.|TRBV5-1|TRBJ2-7|.
CASSPEGRSTLYEQYF
TGCGCCAGCAGCCCGGAGGGCAGGTCGACCCTGTACGAGCAGTACTTC
>.|TRBV5-4|TRBJ1-1|.
CASSFIRGNTEAFF
TGTGCCAGCAGCTTTATTCGGGGAAACACTGAAGCTTTCTTT
>.|TRBV6-4|TRBJ2-1|TRBD2
CASSVEGGRWREQFF
TGTGCCAGCAGTGTTGAGGGAGGGCGGTGGCGTGAGCAGTTCTTC
>once|TRBV5-1|TRBJ2-5|TRBD2
CASSLWYGGSQETQYF
TGCGCCAGCAGCTTGTGGTATGGCGGGAGCCAAGAGACCCAGTACTTC
>few|TRBV7-2|TRBJ2-7|TRBD1
CASSPRDRGSYEQYF
TGTGCCAGCAGCCCTCGGGACAGGGGGAGCTACGAGCAGTACTTC
>.|TRBV19|TRBJ1-4|.
CASKGVADNKNQELFF
TGTGCCAGTAAAGGGGTAGCGGACAACAAAAACCAGGAACTGTTTTTT
>.|TRBV7-9|TRBJ2-3|.
CASSALTRGSTDTQYF
TGTGCCAGCAGCGCGCTAACCCGTGGTAGCACAGATACGCAGTATTTT
>few|TRBV5-6|TRBJ2-3|.
CASSMDSPFTDTQYF
TGTGCCAGCAGCATGGACAGTCCTTTCACAGATACGCAGTATTTT
>.|TRBV18|TRBJ1-5|TRBD1
CASSPGTGAFQPQHF
TGTGCCAGCTCACCAGGGACAGGGGCGTTTCAGCCCCAGCATTTT
>many|TRBV5-1|TRBJ1-1|.
CASSLGEGNTEAFF
TGCGCCAGCAGCTTGGGTGAAGGAAACACTGAAGCTTTCTTT
>.|TRBV29-1|TRBJ2-2|.
CSVEGETKGEELFF
TGCAGCGTTGAAGGGGAGACCAAAGGGGAGGAGCTGTTTTTT
>.|TRBV5-8|TRBJ1-2|.
CACKLRGSLGYTF
TGTGCCTGCAAACTAAGGGGATCACTTGGCTACACCTTC
>.|TRBV5-1|TRBJ2-7|.
CASSLQESSYEQYF
TGCGCCAGCAGCTTACAGGAGAGCTCCTACGAGCAGTACTTC